This is a list of T cell receptor beta chains from one sample in a study of blood T cells in healthy people across ages. TCRdb reprocessed the 5' RACE reads via MiXCR and lists one record per CDR3 protein. Of 730,000 or so distinct CDR3 sequences listed, 40% to 45% are singletons. Sequencing was performed on blood. The receptors here all came from a man older than 75 in good health. Each CDR3 is given with its conserved first and last residue. The order of the fields is J gene, V gene, D gene, clone size, CDR3 DNA, CDR3 protein. D genes are given only for firm matches. Size is stated for part of the rows, as once, few or many counts, or as a class when the clone is expanded.

TRBJ2-4	TRBV12-3/TRBV12-4	-	-	TGTGCCAGCAGTTTTCAGGGGATACGAGAGCAGTACTTC	CASSFQGIREQYF
TRBJ2-3	TRBV28	-	-	TGTGCCAGCAGTGAAACCACAGATGCGCAGTATTTT	CASSETTDAQYF
TRBJ1-5	TRBV28	-	-	TGTGCCAGCAGTTCCCCGCGGGCCCAGGGAAATCAGCCCCAGCATTTT	CASSSPRAQGNQPQHF
TRBJ1-2	TRBV25-1	TRBD1	-	TGTGCCAGCAGTGCGCAGGGGGTGAGCTACACCTTC	CASSAQGVSYTF
TRBJ2-2	TRBV7-2	TRBD2	few	TGTGCCAGCAGTTTACTAGCGGGAGGCACCGGGGAGCTGTTTTTT	CASSLLAGGTGELFF
TRBJ1-5	TRBV5-1	-	once	TGCGCCAGCAGCTTGGCGGGGAGTATTAATCAGCCCCAGCATTTT	CASSLAGSINQPQHF
TRBJ2-1	TRBV18	-	-	TGTGCCAGCTCTACAAGGACAGATAGTTACAATGAGCAGTTCTTC	CASSTRTDSYNEQFF
TRBJ1-2	TRBV5-1	TRBD1	few	TGCGCCAGCAGCCTCGGGTCGACAGGGGATGGCTACACCTTC	CASSLGSTGDGYTF
TRBJ2-3	TRBV12-3/TRBV12-4	-	-	TGTGCCAGCAGTTTAGGAGGGGAAGAAGATATGCAGTATTTT	CASSLGGEEDMQYF
TRBJ2-2	TRBV14	-	-	TGTGCCAGCAGAGGGGGGAACACCGGGGAGCTGTTTTTT	CASRGGNTGELFF
TRBJ2-7	TRBV3-1	-	few	TGTGCCAGCAGCCAAGAAGGCGAGCAGTACTTC	CASSQEGEQYF
TRBJ1-6	TRBV10-3	-	-	TGTGCCATCAGTGAATCTGGCAGGGATAATTCACCCCTCCACTTT	CAISESGRDNSPLHF
TRBJ2-7	TRBV12-3/TRBV12-4	-	many	TGTGCCAGCAGGGCCAGGGAGGTCACTCACGAGCAGTACTTC	CASRAREVTHEQYF
TRBJ2-5	TRBV20-1	TRBD2	-	TGCAGTGCCAGCCCACTAGCGGTGGGAAAGACCCAGTACTTC	CSASPLAVGKTQYF
TRBJ1-1	TRBV6-1	-	-	TGTGCCAGCAGTGCCTTCTGTGAAGCTTTCTTT	CASSAFCEAFF
TRBJ2-7	TRBV4-3	-	few	TGCGCCAGCAGCCATTCCTTGAGGGACCAGGGGTACGAGCAGTACTTC	CASSHSLRDQGYEQYF
TRBJ2-5	TRBV6-6	-	few	TGTGCCAGCAGTAACGATAAGGAGACCCAGTACTTC	CASSNDKETQYF
TRBJ2-7	TRBV5-4	-	-	TGTGCCAGCAGCCTAAAGGGGGAATCCTACGAGCAGTACTTC	CASSLKGESYEQYF
TRBJ2-6	TRBV4-1	-	-	TGCGCCAGCAGCCAAGGGCGGCAGGCTGGGGCCAACGTCCTGACTTTC	CASSQGRQAGANVLTF
TRBJ2-7	TRBV5-5	-	many	TGTGCCAGCAGCAATCTCTACGAGCAGTACTTC	CASSNLYEQYF
TRBJ2-7	TRBV6-2/TRBV6-3	-	few	TGTGCCAGCAGGGAGGGACAGAGCATCCCCTACGAGCAGTACTTC	CASREGQSIPYEQYF
TRBJ1-2	TRBV12-3/TRBV12-4	-	-	TGTGCCAGCAGTTTCAGGGAGGGTGGCTACACCTTC	CASSFREGGYTF
TRBJ1-1	TRBV27	-	few	TGTGCCAGCAGTCGGCAGATGAACACTGAAGCTTTCTTT	CASSRQMNTEAFF
TRBJ2-5	TRBV19	-	-	TGTGCCAGTAGTCCTTACAGTGGGTCAGAGACCCAGTACTTC	CASSPYSGSETQYF
TRBJ2-7	TRBV4-2	-	many	TGTGCCAGCAGCCCCCGTGAATTCTCCTACAATGAGCAGTACTTC	CASSPREFSYNEQYF
TRBJ1-2	TRBV5-6	-	-	TGTGCCAGCAGCTTGCCCCCCCCTGACGGCTACTATGGCTACACCTTC	CASSLPPPDGYYGYTF
TRBJ2-4	TRBV7-2	-	-	TGTGCCAGTAGCGTAGCTCCAGGGCCCAACATTCAGTACTTC	CASSVAPGPNIQYF
TRBJ1-4	TRBV20-1	TRBD1	few	TGCAGTGCTAGGAACCGACAGGGGACGAACGAAAAACTGTTTTTT	CSARNRQGTNEKLFF
TRBJ2-7	TRBV29-1	TRBD2	-	TGCAGCGTTGAACGGGGGGGGACGGAGTCCTACGAGCAGTACTTC	CSVERGGTESYEQYF
TRBJ2-4	TRBV6-6	-	few	TGTGCCAGCAGTTCCCGGGACCTACTAGCCAAAAACATTCAGTACTTC	CASSSRDLLAKNIQYF
TRBJ2-7	TRBV12-3/TRBV12-4	-	many	TGTGCCAGCAGTTTACAGGGGGGGTACTACGAGCAGTACTTC	CASSLQGGYYEQYF
TRBJ1-1	TRBV20-1	TRBD1	few	TGCAGTGCGTGGGGACAGCCCATGAACACTGAAGCTTTCTTT	CSAWGQPMNTEAFF
TRBJ2-1	TRBV7-9	TRBD1	-	TGTGTCACATACCGGGACAGTCTCTACAATGAGCAGTTCTTC	CVTYRDSLYNEQFF
TRBJ2-1	TRBV4-3	-	few	TGCGCCAGCAGCCAAGACCACGGTCGGAGCTCCTACAATGAGCAGTTCTTC	CASSQDHGRSSYNEQFF
TRBJ2-1	TRBV20-1	-	-	TGCAGTGCTAGGGGGAGGTCGGCGTATTACGAGCAGTTCTTC	CSARGRSAYYEQFF
TRBJ2-1	TRBV12-3/TRBV12-4	-	few	TGTGCCAGCAGTTCCCCCCTGAGGGGACCGTACAATGAGCAGTTCTTC	CASSSPLRGPYNEQFF
TRBJ1-5	TRBV12-3/TRBV12-4	-	-	TGTGCCAGCAGTCAGGCCCATCAGCCCCAGCATTTT	CASSQAHQPQHF
TRBJ1-1	TRBV4-3	TRBD1	many	TGCGCCAGCAGCTTGGGACAGGGATATACTGAAGCTTTCTTT	CASSLGQGYTEAFF
TRBJ2-1	TRBV6-5	-	-	TGTGCCAGCAGTGACTCCCAAAGGTCGGGTGAGCAGTTCTTC	CASSDSQRSGEQFF
TRBJ1-5	TRBV20-1	-	-	TGCAGTGCTAGAGACCCCTCAGGTTACCCTGCTAATCAGCCCCAGCATTTT	CSARDPSGYPANQPQHF
TRBJ2-5	TRBV20-1	TRBD1	-	TGCAGTGCTGACTCGGGACAGGGAACAGGGACCCAGTACTTC	CSADSGQGTGTQYF
TRBJ1-2	TRBV11-2	-	-	TGTGCCAGCAGCTCTGGGGGCAGAGTAATCGGCTATGGCTACACCTTC	CASSSGGRVIGYGYTF
TRBJ2-7	TRBV6-1	TRBD1	-	TGTGCCAGCTCCGAACAGGGGGCGGAATTTGGCGGCGAGCAGTACTTC	CASSEQGAEFGGEQYF
TRBJ2-7	TRBV9	-	few	TGTGCCAGCAGCGTAGGTAACACAGGCTACGAGCAGTACTTC	CASSVGNTGYEQYF
TRBJ2-7	TRBV5-1	-	-	TGCGCCAGCAGCCAGCGGTCTAGCTCCTACAATGAGCAGTACTTC	CASSQRSSSYNEQYF
TRBJ2-1	TRBV7-2	TRBD1	few	TGTGCCAGCAGCTCCGCCGGACAGGGGAGGAATGAGCAGTTCTTC	CASSSAGQGRNEQFF
TRBJ1-1	TRBV12-3/TRBV12-4	-	-	TGTGCCAGCAGTTTAATAAAGGCGCCAGCTTTCTTT	CASSLIKAPAFF
TRBJ2-4	TRBV29-1	-	-	TGCAGCGTTGCTGGGGAAAACATTCAGTACTTC	CSVAGENIQYF
TRBJ2-3	TRBV6-2/TRBV6-3	TRBD2	-	TGTGCCAGCAGTTTTACCGCCAGCGGGGGGGCCGCGGATACGCAGTATTTT	CASSFTASGGAADTQYF
TRBJ2-5	TRBV10-3	TRBD2	-	TGTGCCATCAGTGAGTCAGGGGTAGCGGGGAAGACCCAGTACTTC	CAISESGVAGKTQYF
TRBJ1-1	TRBV6-2/TRBV6-3	-	-	TGTGCCAGCAACTTCATCGGCACTGAAGCTTTCTTT	CASNFIGTEAFF
TRBJ2-5	TRBV28	TRBD2	-	TGTGCCAGCAGTTCCAGCGGGAGGGCCGGAGAGACCCAGTACTTC	CASSSSGRAGETQYF
TRBJ2-7	TRBV20-1	TRBD1	-	TGCAGTGCTAGTGGCGGCACAGGGGTTGCGAACGAGCAGTACTTC	CSASGGTGVANEQYF